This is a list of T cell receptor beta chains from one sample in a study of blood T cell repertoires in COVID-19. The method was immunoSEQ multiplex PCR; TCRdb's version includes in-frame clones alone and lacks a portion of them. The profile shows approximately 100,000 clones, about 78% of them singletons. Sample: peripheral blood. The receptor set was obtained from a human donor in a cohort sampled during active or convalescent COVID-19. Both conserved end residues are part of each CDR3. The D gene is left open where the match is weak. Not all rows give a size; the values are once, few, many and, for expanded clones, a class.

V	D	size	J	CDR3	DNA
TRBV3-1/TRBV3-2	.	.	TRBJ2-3	CASSLGLATQYF	TGTGCCAGCAGCCTGGGACTGGCAACGCAGTATTTT
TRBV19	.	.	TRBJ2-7	CASSSSRGGEQYF	TGTGCCAGTAGTTCCTCGAGAGGTGGCGAGCAGTACTTC
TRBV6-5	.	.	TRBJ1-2	CASSYSISANYGYTF	TGTGCCAGCAGTTACTCGATATCAGCTAACTATGGCTACACCTTC
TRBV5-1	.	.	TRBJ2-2	CASSVASGGTGELFF	TGCGCCAGCAGTGTGGCCAGCGGCGGGACCGGGGAGCTGTTTTTT
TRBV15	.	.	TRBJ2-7	CATSRDFGRGSYEQYF	TGTGCCACCAGCAGAGATTTCGGGAGAGGATCCTACGAGCAGTACTTC
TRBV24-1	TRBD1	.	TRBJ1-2	CATSDPGTGGRSGYTF	TGTGCCACCAGTGACCCCGGGACAGGGGGCCGGTCGGGCTACACCTTC
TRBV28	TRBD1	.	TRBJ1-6	CASRGGQGSSYNSPLHF	TGTGCCAGCAGGGGGGGACAGGGAAGCTCCTATAATTCACCCCTCCACTTT
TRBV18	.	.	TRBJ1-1	CASSLTPDLVNTEAFF	TGTGCCAGCTCACTCACCCCAGATCTAGTGAACACTGAAGCTTTCTTT
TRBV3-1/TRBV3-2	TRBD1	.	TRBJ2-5	CASSPFGQVGETQYF	TGTGCCAGCAGCCCCTTTGGACAGGTAGGAGAGACCCAGTACTTC
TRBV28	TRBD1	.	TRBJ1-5	CASRTGGVGNQPQHF	TGTGCGTCCAGGACAGGGGGTGTCGGTAATCAGCCCCAGCATTTT
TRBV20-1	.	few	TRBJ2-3	CSASQQGGGRDTDTQYF	TGCAGTGCTAGTCAACAGGGCGGGGGAAGAGACACAGATACGCAGTATTTT
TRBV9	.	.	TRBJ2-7	CASSGVSLGDEQYF	TGTGCCAGCAGCGGGGTCTCCCTAGGCGACGAGCAGTACTTC
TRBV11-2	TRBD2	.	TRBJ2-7	CASSTPIHSGSPTYEQYF	TGTGCCAGCAGTACGCCCATTCATAGCGGGAGTCCCACCTACGAGCAGTACTTC
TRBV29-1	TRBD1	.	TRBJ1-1	CSVERTGAPQAFF	TGCAGCGTTGAAAGGACAGGGGCCCCTCAGGCTTTCTTT
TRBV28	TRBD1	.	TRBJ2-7	CASSPPPWDRRSYEQYF	TGTGCCAGCAGCCCCCCCCCGTGGGACAGGAGGTCCTACGAGCAGTACTTC
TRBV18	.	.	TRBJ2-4	CASSPRITAENIQYF	TGTGCCAGCTCACCGAGGATCACAGCGGAAAACATTCAGTACTTC
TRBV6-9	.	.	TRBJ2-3	CASSLTDTDTQYF	TGTGCCAGCAGTTTGACTGATACAGATACGCAGTATTTT
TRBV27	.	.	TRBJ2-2	CASREQGRNTGELFF	TGTGCCAGCAGGGAACAGGGACGGAACACCGGGGAGCTGTTTTTT
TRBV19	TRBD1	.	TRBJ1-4	CASLRQGGEKLFF	TGTGCCAGTTTAAGACAGGGGGGTGAAAAACTGTTTTTT
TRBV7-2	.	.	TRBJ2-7	CASSLDGVTRSYEQYF	TGTGCCAGCAGCTTAGACGGTGTTACTCGTTCCTACGAGCAGTACTTC
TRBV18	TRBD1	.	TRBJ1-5	CASRPSGTGNQPQHF	TGTGCCAGCCGCCCCTCTGGGACAGGGAATCAGCCCCAGCATTTT
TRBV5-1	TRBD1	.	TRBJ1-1	CASTWTGGTEAFF	TGCGCCAGCACCTGGACAGGGGGGACTGAAGCTTTCTTT
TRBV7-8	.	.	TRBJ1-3	CASSLGPQGDTIYF	TGTGCCAGCAGCTTAGGCCCCCAAGGGGACACCATATATTTT
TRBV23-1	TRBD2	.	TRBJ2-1	CASSHRALAGGYNEQFF	TGCGCCAGCAGTCATAGGGCACTTGCGGGGGGATACAATGAGCAGTTCTTC
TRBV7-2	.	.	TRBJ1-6	CASSPGRTGWSPLHF	TGTGCCAGCAGCCCAGGGCGGACGGGCTGGTCACCCCTCCACTTT
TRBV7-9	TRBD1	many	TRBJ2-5	CASSPRTGRETQYF	TGTGCCAGCAGCCCCCGGACAGGGCGGGAGACCCAGTACTTC
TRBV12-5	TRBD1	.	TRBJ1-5	CASGPTGDNQPQHF	TGTGCTAGTGGCCCGACAGGGGACAATCAGCCCCAGCATTTT
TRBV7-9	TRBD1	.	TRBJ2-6	CASSLGDRVISGANVLTF	TGTGCCAGCAGCTTAGGGGACAGGGTTATCTCTGGGGCCAACGTCCTGACTTTC